This TCR beta chain was recovered during a study of OX40 agonist ivuxolimab in advanced cancers. Study summary: Patients with hepatocellular carcinoma, melanoma, renal cell or head and neck cancer made up the dose-escalation patients. The dose-escalation cohort was around 83% male, with a mean age of approximately 62 years, ranging about 20 to 79. Three individuals attained partial responses, comprising one hepatocellular carcinoma case and two cutaneous melanoma cases.

As regards this clone: Its target is unknown.

The repertoire was sequenced with immunoSEQ multiplex PCR; TCRdb's copy has only in-frame clones and lacks some. The table lists tens of thousands of clones, about 80% of them singletons. Overall study findings and caveats: Among T cells, CD8+ cells averaged more expanded clones than CD4+ cells.

Germline V gene sequence: CDR1 SGHNT, CDR2 YENEEA. V dropped 5 bases and J dropped 3 bases, with 14 bases sitting between them. The CDR3 contains 15 residues. This specimen was CD4+ or CD8+ T cells sorted from blood, taken in a trial of the OX40 agonist ivuxolimab. The genes are TRBV11-3 and TRBJ2-1; D not certain. This clonotype originated in an adult with an advanced solid tumor such as melanoma, head and neck, liver or kidney cancer. CDR3 sequence (DNA): TGTGCCAGCAGCCGACTTGGCACCAACTACAATGAGCAGTTCTTC. Its translation: CASSRLGTNYNEQFF.